The 22 T cell receptor beta chains below were found in one sample sequenced in a study of vaccination effects on CD4 cells after COVID-19. The culture ran for around nine days before CD4+ T cells were isolated. Participants got two doses of BNT162b2 or mRNA-1273 vaccine. Their recognized antigens are unknown. The repertoire was sequenced with immunoSEQ multiplex PCR; TCRdb's copy has only in-frame clones and lacks some. The sample lists tens of thousands of clones, 70% to 85% occurring once. Sequencing used CD4+ T cells from PBMCs cultured without peptide, obtained after COVID-19 vaccination. Receptors originate from a human donor who received a COVID-19 vaccine.

This chain uses TRBV29-1 with TRBJ2-2, with a weak D call TRBD2 (6 bases). Looked up from germline, CDR1 is SQVTM and CDR2 is ANQGSEA. Trimming took 7 bases from V and 0 from J, leaving 12 bases between them. This CDR3 has 14 residues. CDR3 protein: CSALRGTNTGELFF. The CDR3 DNA reads as TGCAGCGCTTTACGCGGGACGAACACCGGGGAGCTGTTTTTT.

This clone appeared a few times. The V gene is TRBV6-6, the J gene TRBJ1-1; weak D call: TRBD1 (6 bases). CDR1 is MNHNY, CDR2 SVGAGI, per germline (reference sequence). This CDR3 comprises 15 residues. Trimming took off 8 bases at V and 1 base at J, with 17 bases between the two ends. CDR3 region: CASLGGLSKNTEAFF. The DNA of the CDR3 is TGTGCCAGCCTAGGGGGGTTGTCGAAGAACACTGAAGCTTTCTTT.

This chain joins TRBV6-6 and TRBJ1-1, with D uncertain. From germline, CDR1 is MNHNY and CDR2 SVGAGI (reference sequence). V was cut by 10 bases and J by 4 bases, with 16 bases left in between. This CDR3 is built from 13 residues. CDR3 residues: CATTPGPGTEAFF. The CDR3 DNA is TGTGCCACCACACCCGGACCCGGCACTGAAGCTTTCTTT.

The rearrangement links TRBV4-1 to TRBJ1-1, with 7 bases matching TRBD1. This CDR3 has 12 amino acids. The ends lost 2 bases at V and 12 bases at J; junction bases unmatched: 6. Germline assignment: CDR1 MGHRA and CDR2 YSYEKL. The CDR3 loop is CASSQRTGGTFF. For the CDR3, the DNA is TGCGCCAGCAGCCAACGGACAGGAGGTACTTTCTTT.

The chain links TRBV5-1 to TRBJ2-5; 7 positions match TRBD1. The J segment lost 5 bases and the V segment lost 0 bases, leaving 7 bases of the junction unmatched. Germline V CDR1 and CDR2: SGHRS, YFSETQ. The CDR3 contains 15 residues. CDR3 residues: CASSLGDSTVETQYF. The CDR3 DNA reads TGCGCCAGCAGCTTGGGGGACAGCACGGTTGAGACCCAGTACTTC.

This chain links TRBV7-2 with TRBJ2-5; D is ambiguous. The CDR3 is 15 residues long. The V end lost 3 bases, the J end lost 3 bases, and 14 bases lay between the germline ends. Germline V CDR1 and CDR2: SGHTA, FQGNSA. The CDR3 region has the DNA TGTGCCAGCAGCTTTTATCGACTGAGAAAAGAGACCCAGTACTTC. Its protein product is CASSFYRLRKETQYF.

The chain couples TRBV28 to TRBJ2-7; 9 bases align to TRBD1. CDR1 MDHEN and CDR2 SYDVKM come from the germline V gene. The CDR3 consists of 15 residues. The J segment lost 5 bases and the V segment lost 8 bases, leaving 13 bases of the junction unmatched. This CDR3 is CASATQGQGVHEQYV. The CDR3 bases are TGTGCCAGCGCTACCCAGGGACAGGGCGTCCACGAGCAGTACGTC.

The rearrangement joins TRBV4-2 to TRBJ2-6; D is ambiguous. Germline V lookup: CDR1 LGHNA, CDR2 YNFKEQ. The CDR3 contains 16 residues. V shed 1 base and J shed 3 bases, with 10 bases lying between them. CDR3 loop: CASSQVGENGANVLTF. CDR3 bases: TGTGCCAGCAGCCAAGTCGGTGAGAATGGGGCCAACGTCCTGACTTTC.

This clone showed up just once. CDR3 nucleotides: TGTGCCAGCAGCCCAGACAGGGGGAACACTGAAGCTTTCTTT. It encodes CASSPDRGNTEAFF. The rearrangement uses TRBV7-2 and TRBJ1-1, with TRBD1 matching over 8 bases. CDR3 length: 14 residues. With V trimmed by 5 bases and J by 1 base, 3 bases remained unmatched. Looked up from germline, CDR1 is SGHTA and CDR2 is FQGNSA. Combining the CDR3 with reference TRBV7-2 and TRBJ1-1 gives the whole variable domain GAGVSQSPSNKVTEKGKDVELRCDPISGHTALYWYRQSLGQGLEFLIYFQGNSAPDKSGLPSDRFSAERTGGSVSTLTIQRTQQEDSAVYLCASSPDRGNTEAFFGQGTRLTVV.

V gene TRBV5-1 combines with J gene TRBJ1-2; tentatively, D is TRBD1 (6 bases). The length of the CDR3 is 14 residues. The germline V and J ends were trimmed by 2 bases and 2 bases, with 10 bases remaining between them. CDR1 is SGHRS, CDR2 YFSETQ, per germline. CDR3 protein: CASSFGGLNYGYTF. The CDR3 region has the DNA TGCGCCAGCAGCTTCGGGGGCCTGAACTATGGCTACACCTTC.

This clone was recorded once. This chain joins TRBV5-1 and TRBJ1-2, with D uncertain. There are 13 residues in the CDR3. CDR1 and CDR2 from the germline V gene are SGHRS and YFSETQ. Trimming stripped 4 bases from V and 8 bases from J, with 15 bases between. The CDR3 coding sequence is TGCGCCAGCAGCGCATCGAAGGATTGGGGCTACACCTTC. Its protein is CASSASKDWGYTF. Full variable domain (remainder filled in from reference TRBV5-1 and TRBJ1-2): KAGVTQTPRYLIKTRGQQVTLSCSPISGHRSVSWYQQTPGQGLQFLFEYFSETQRNKGNFPGRFSGRQFSNSRSEMNVSTLELGDSALYLCASSASKDWGYTFGSGTRLTVV.

This clone appeared a few times. This chain joins TRBV19 and TRBJ2-3; 8 nucleotides align to TRBD2. The germline V gene has CDR1 LNHDA and CDR2 SQIVND (reference sequence). The V and J ends lost 3 bases and 1 base, in that order; junction bases with no gene match: 3. This CDR3 comprises 15 residues. The CDR3 loop reads CASSISGKRTDTQYF. In DNA form, the CDR3 reads TGTGCCAGTAGTATTAGCGGGAAGCGCACAGATACGCAGTATTTT. The full variable domain, with the rest looked up from reference TRBV19 and TRBJ2-3, is DGGITQSPKYLFRKEGQNVTLSCEQNLNHDAMYWYRQDPGQGLRLIYYSQIVNDFQKGDIAEGYSVSREKKESFPLTVTSAQKNPTAFYLCASSISGKRTDTQYFGPGTRLTVL.

V usage is TRBV19 and J usage is TRBJ1-6; possibly TRBD1 for D (6 bases). V was cut by 4 bases and J by 7 bases, with 11 bases left in between. This CDR3 has 14 amino acids. CDR1 LNHDA and CDR2 SQIVND come from the germline V gene (reference sequence). CDR3 region: CASSTPDSNSPLHF. In nucleotides, the CDR3 is TGTGCCAGTAGTACTCCGGACAGCAATTCACCCCTCCACTTT.

The chain is built from TRBV18 and TRBJ2-7, with a weak D call TRBD2 (6 bases). This CDR3 is 13 amino acids long. Trimming pared 1 base from V and 7 bases from J, leaving 11 bases between. CDR1 is KGHSH, CDR2 LQKENI, per germline. The CDR3 nucleotides are TGTGCCAGCTCACCACTCGAGGCGGGGGAGCAGTACGTC. Translating it yields CASSPLEAGEQYV.

The rearrangement uses TRBV7-3 and TRBJ2-2, with D perhaps assigned TRBD1 or TRBD2 (7 bases each). V was shortened by 2 bases and J by 0 bases, with 10 bases between the two germline ends. Germline CDR1 SGHTA, CDR2 FQGTGA. The CDR3 extends over 16 amino acids. The CDR3 DNA reads TGTGCCAGCAGCTTAGCAGGGGGGGCGAACACCGGGGAGCTGTTTTTT. Its protein is CASSLAGGANTGELFF. The full variable domain, in which reference TRBV7-3 and TRBJ2-2 provide the parts outside the CDR3, is GAGVSQTPSNKVTEKGKYVELRCDPISGHTALYWYRQSLGQGPEFLIYFQGTGAADDSGLPNDRFFAVRPEGSVSTLKIQRTERGDSAVYLCASSLAGGANTGELFFGEGSRLTVL.

The table lists this clone with a few counts. This chain uses TRBV3-1 (or the pseudogene TRBV3-2) with TRBJ1-2, with TRBD1 identical over 8 bases. V was clipped by 3 bases and J by 4 bases; unmatched bases: 10. Per the germline V gene, CDR1 is LGHDT and CDR2 is YNNKEL (reference sequence). The CDR3 totals 16 residues. The CDR3 here is CASSHVLGQGLYGYTF. The CDR3 bases are TGTGCCAGCAGCCATGTACTCGGACAGGGTCTCTATGGCTACACCTTC.

The V and J genes are TRBV6-5 and TRBJ2-1; 15 bases map to TRBD2. With V trimmed by 8 bases and J by 7 bases, 6 bases remained unmatched. The CDR3 consists of 15 residues. CDR1 and CDR2 (germline): MNHEY, SVGAGI. The CDR3 DNA is TGTGCCAGCCGCGGACTAGCGGGGGGGGGTAATGAGCAGTTCTTC. Its protein is CASRGLAGGGNEQFF.

CDR3 amino acids: CASSQGRTGAYQPQHF. Here the CDR3 DNA reads TGTGCCAGCAGCCAAGGAAGGACAGGGGCTTATCAGCCCCAGCATTTT. The J gene is TRBJ1-5, the V gene TRBV3-1 (or the pseudogene TRBV3-2); 9 bases match TRBD1. Germline CDR1 is LGHDT and CDR2 is YNNKEL (reference sequence). The V and J ends lost 1 base and 5 bases, in that order; junction bases with no gene match: 6. The CDR3 is 16 amino acids.

The chain recombines TRBV5-1 with TRBJ1-2, with 9 bases fitting TRBD1. Germline V gives CDR1 SGHRS, CDR2 YFSETQ. The CDR3 contains 15 residues. The V segment lost 4 bases and the J segment 4 bases; nucleotides outside the gene matches: 8. DNA for the CDR3: TGCGCCAGCAGCAGAACAGGGGGCCCACCCTATGGCTACACCTTC. It translates to CASSRTGGPPYGYTF.

This clone was seen more than once but under ten times. The chain links TRBV6-5 to TRBJ1-3; TRBD1 matches 7 bases. Per germline, CDR1 MNHEY and CDR2 SVGAGI. The CDR3 consists of 13 residues. V gave up 6 bases and J gave up 6 bases; unmatched junction bases: 5. DNA for the CDR3: TGTGCCAGCAGGAACAGGGGAACAAACACCATATATTTT. Translating it yields CASRNRGTNTIYF.

The V and J genes are TRBV9 and TRBJ1-5; D is undetermined. Germline V gene sequence: CDR1 SGDLS, CDR2 YYNGEE. Trimming stripped 0 bases from V and 3 bases from J, with 10 bases between. The CDR3 covers 15 residues. CDR3 nucleotide sequence: TGTGCCAGCAGCGTAGGAGTAGCTAACAATCAGCCCCAGCATTTT. Translating gives CASSVGVANNQPQHF.

This sequence joins TRBV7-2 and TRBJ1-6, with 10 nucleotides matching TRBD1. Germline CDR1 and CDR2: SGHTA and FQGNSA. CDR3 length equals 15 residues. J gave up 9 bases and V 6 bases, and 8 bases lay outside the gene matches. The CDR3: CASSDPGQGTSPLHF. CDR3 nucleotides: TGTGCCAGCAGTGACCCGGGACAGGGGACTTCACCCCTCCACTTT.